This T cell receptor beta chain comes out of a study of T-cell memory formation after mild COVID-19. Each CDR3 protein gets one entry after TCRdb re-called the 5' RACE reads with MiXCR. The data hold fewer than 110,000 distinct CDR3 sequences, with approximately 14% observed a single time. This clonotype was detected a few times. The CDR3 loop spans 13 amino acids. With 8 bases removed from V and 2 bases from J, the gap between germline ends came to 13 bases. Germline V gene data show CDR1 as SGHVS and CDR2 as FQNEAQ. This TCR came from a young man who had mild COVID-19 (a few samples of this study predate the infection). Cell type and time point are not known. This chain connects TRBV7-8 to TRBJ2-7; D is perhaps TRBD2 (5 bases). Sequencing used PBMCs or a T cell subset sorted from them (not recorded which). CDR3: CASRGGLTYEQYF. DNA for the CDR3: TGTGCCAGCCGAGGTGGACTGACCTACGAGCAGTACTTC.